These 31 T cell receptor beta chains were all obtained from the same sample, sequenced in a study of blood T cell repertoires in COVID-19. Method: immunoSEQ multiplex PCR; TCRdb's copy keeps in-frame clones and lacks some. The repertoire holds 200,000 to 250,000 clones, with around 88% as singletons. Sequencing was carried out using peripheral blood. These receptors came from an elderly woman with COVID-19, enrolled during active disease.

This chain connects TRBV11-2 to TRBJ1-3, with D unresolved. Germline values: CDR1 SGHAT, CDR2 FQNNGV. The CDR3 sequence is 14 residues long. Deletions cut 5 bases from V and 0 bases from J, with 8 bases between. For the CDR3, the DNA is TGTGCCAGCAGCCCCAGCGTCTCTGGAAACACCATATATTTT. Its protein is CASSPSVSGNTIYF. Combining the CDR3 with reference TRBV11-2 and TRBJ1-3 gives the whole variable domain EAGVAQSPRYKIIEKRQSVAFWCNPISGHATLYWYQQILGQGPKLLIQFQNNGVVDDSQLPKDRFSAERLKGVDSTLKIQPAKLEDSAVYLCASSPSVSGNTIYFGEGSWLTVV.

The CDR3: CATSDAVHGYTF. The CDR3 coding sequence is TGTGCCACCAGTGACGCGGTGCATGGCTACACCTTC. The chain links TRBV24-1 to TRBJ1-2, with D unclear. The CDR3 consists of 12 residues. Germline V gene data show CDR1 as KGHDR and CDR2 as SFDVKD. V was shortened by 4 bases and J by 6 bases, with 8 bases between the two germline ends.

This chain connects TRBV7-9 to TRBJ2-1; possibly TRBD2 for D (6 bases). Trimming pared 8 bases from V and 4 bases from J, leaving 21 bases between. There are 16 residues in the CDR3. Germline V CDR1 and CDR2: SEHNR, FQNEAQ (reference sequence). CDR3 nucleotide sequence: TGTGCCAGCTTAAGCTTCGGCGGGGCCGAATACAATGAGCAGTTCTTC. Its translation: CASLSFGGAEYNEQFF.

The CDR3 region is CASSMAGRRNEKLFF. The CDR3 DNA reads as TGTGCCAGTAGTATGGCGGGGCGGAGGAATGAAAAACTGTTTTTT. The chain carries TRBV19 and TRBJ1-4, with D possibly TRBD1 on 5 matching bases. The germline gives CDR1 LNHDA, CDR2 SQIVND (reference sequence). The CDR3 contains 15 residues. The V end lost 3 bases, the J end lost 5 bases, and 13 bases lay between the germline ends.

The count of this clone is one. V and J are TRBV2 and TRBJ2-3; 10 bases agree with TRBD2. V lost 6 bases to trimming and J lost 0 bases; unmatched junction nucleotides: 12. Per germline, CDR1 SNHLY and CDR2 FYNNEI. The CDR3 covers 18 residues. CDR3 region: CASSGPLAGVLSTDTQYF. In nucleotides, the CDR3 is TGTGCCAGCAGCGGACCCCTAGCGGGGGTCCTCAGCACAGATACGCAGTATTTT.

This chain connects TRBV29-1 to TRBJ1-3; unclear D gene. CDR3 length equals 14 residues. Between the trimmed V and J ends, which lost 4 bases and 2 bases, there was a span of 12 bases. CDR1 is SQVTM, CDR2 ANQGSEA, per germline. The CDR3 DNA reads as TGCAGCGTTGGAGGGTCTAGTGCTGGAAACACCATATATTTT. It encodes CSVGGSSAGNTIYF.

The chain employs TRBV9 and TRBJ1-2; D might be TRBD1 (6 bases). The CDR3 has 13 residues. Trimming took off 4 bases at V and 4 bases at J, with 11 bases between the two ends. CDR1 is SGDLS, CDR2 YYNGEE, per germline. DNA of the CDR3: TGTGCCAGCAGCAAAACAGGGATCTATGGCTACACCTTC. Translated: CASSKTGIYGYTF.

This clone was seen more than once but under ten times. The CDR3 DNA reads as TGTGCCAGCAGCCCAGGGACTAGCGGTGCCGATGAGCAGTTCTTC. Protein: CASSPGTSGADEQFF. V is TRBV4-2 and J is TRBJ2-1; 11 bases line up with TRBD2. V lost 4 bases, J lost 8 bases, and 7 bases stayed unmatched. The CDR3 consists of 15 residues. Germline-derived CDR1 and CDR2 are LGHNA and YNFKEQ.

The chain has TRBV9 and TRBJ1-3; D is perhaps TRBD1 (5 bases). The CDR3 is 15 residues long. Germline CDR1 is SGDLS and CDR2 is YYNGEE. Trimming pared 4 bases from V and 4 bases from J, leaving 15 bases between. The CDR3 here is CASSLTPGAGNTIYF. In DNA form, the CDR3 reads TGTGCCAGCAGCCTAACCCCTGGGGCCGGAAACACCATATATTTT.

This chain joins TRBV28 and TRBJ1-1; TRBD1 aligns across 10 bases. The CDR3 is 15 residues long. With V trimmed by 2 bases and J by 4 bases, 4 bases remained unmatched. Germline V gene lookup returns CDR1 MDHEN and CDR2 SYDVKM. Written as DNA, the CDR3 is TGTGCCAGCAGTTTAGCCGGGACAGGGGTCACTGAAGCTTTCTTT. The encoded protein is CASSLAGTGVTEAFF.

The rearrangement links TRBV5-8 to TRBJ1-2, with TRBD1 identical over 7 bases. The germline CDR1 and CDR2 sequences are SGHTS and YDEGEE. This CDR3 has 15 amino acids. Trimming cost V 1 base and J 5 bases; bases outside gene matches: 8. CDR3 sequence reads: CASSLRPTGRYGYTF. CDR3 nucleotides: TGTGCCAGCAGCTTGCGCCCGACAGGGAGGTATGGCTACACCTTC.

The chain links TRBV9 to TRBJ2-7, with no clear D. The CDR3 sequence is 12 residues long. In germline, CDR1 is SGDLS, CDR2 YYNGEE. With 4 bases removed from V and 6 bases from J, the gap between germline ends came to 11 bases. CDR3 bases: TGTGCCAGCAGCCGTAGTTCCCTCGAGCAGTACTTC. It is translated as CASSRSSLEQYF.

This sequence joins TRBV2 and TRBJ1-1; a possible D gene is TRBD1 (6 bases). Trimming pared 5 bases from V and 3 bases from J, leaving 10 bases between. The CDR3 is 13 residues long. Germline CDR1 and CDR2: SNHLY and FYNNEI. CDR3 sequence (DNA): TGTGCCAGCAGTTTACAGGGCTACACTGAAGCTTTCTTT. Its translation: CASSLQGYTEAFF.

This clone has only a few counts. The V gene is TRBV12-3 or TRBV12-4, the J gene TRBJ2-7, with a possible D match to TRBD2 (6 bases). V was cut by 7 bases and J by 6 bases, with 13 bases left in between. This CDR3 spans 12 amino acids. CDR3 sequence (DNA): TGTGCCAGCACCATAGGGAGGTCCGAGCAGTACTTC. Translating gives CASTIGRSEQYF.

This rearrangement joins TRBV9 to TRBJ2-5; 8 bases map to TRBD1. CDR3 size: 15 residues. The V segment lost 3 bases and the J segment 5 bases; nucleotides outside the gene matches: 9. In germline, CDR1 is SGDLS, CDR2 YYNGEE. The CDR3 loop reads CASSAMDRVWETQYF. The CDR3 DNA follows: TGTGCCAGCAGCGCCATGGACAGGGTTTGGGAGACCCAGTACTTC.

This chain links TRBV7-2 with TRBJ1-6; no clear D gene. Germline-derived CDR1 and CDR2 are SGHTA and FQGNSA. Trimming left V 1 base short and J 7 bases short, with 11 bases between. CDR3 length: 15 residues. The CDR3 is CASSLDTRGNSPLHF. As DNA, the CDR3 is TGTGCCAGCAGCTTAGACACAAGAGGCAATTCACCCCTCCACTTT.

CDR3 bases: TGTGCCACTAATCCCGGGACAGGGGCTTCACCCCTCCACTTT. Amino acids: CATNPGTGASPLHF. V gene TRBV7-9 combines with J gene TRBJ1-6; 10 bases map to TRBD1. CDR1 and CDR2 from the germline V gene are SEHNR and FQNEAQ (reference sequence). The length of the CDR3 is 14 residues. V lost 10 bases, J lost 9 bases, and 9 bases stayed unmatched.

This chain links TRBV7-2 with TRBJ2-2, with 11 positions matching TRBD2. Germline V CDR1 and CDR2: SGHTA, FQGNSA. This CDR3 is 16 amino acids long. J gave up 2 bases and V 6 bases, and 5 bases lay outside the gene matches. CDR3 DNA sequence: TGTGCCAGCAGTCGTAGCGGGGGGGTAAACACCGGGGAGCTGTTTTTT. It is translated as CASSRSGGVNTGELFF.

The V gene is TRBV6-5, the J gene TRBJ2-5; D call uncertain. Germline assignment: CDR1 MNHEY and CDR2 SVGAGI. Deletions cut 4 bases from V and 6 bases from J, with 12 bases between. This CDR3 is 13 amino acids long. CDR3 nucleotides: TGTGCCAGCAGTTCTCCGGGTCTGAAGACCCAGTACTTC. Protein sequence: CASSSPGLKTQYF.

The V call is TRBV3-1 (or the pseudogene TRBV3-2), the J call TRBJ1-1, with 7 nucleotides matching TRBD1. This CDR3 contains 13 residues. CDR1 and CDR2 (germline): LGHDT, YNNKEL (reference sequence). With 0 bases clipped from V and 7 bases from J, the junction kept 2 bases outside the gene matches. The CDR3 nucleotides are TGTGCCAGCAGCCAAGACAGGGACAGTGAAGCTTTCTTT. The encoded protein is CASSQDRDSEAFF.

The CDR3 coding sequence is TGTGCCAGCGGGGACAGGGGGCTTACGGGGAACACTGAAGCTTTCTTT. This gives the protein CASGDRGLTGNTEAFF. The chain employs TRBV28 and TRBJ1-1, with 12 bases that match TRBD1. There are 16 residues in the CDR3. V lost 8 bases to trimming and J lost 1 base; unmatched junction nucleotides: 8. Germline assignment: CDR1 MDHEN and CDR2 SYDVKM.

CDR3 residues: CATSDPNQPQHF. For the CDR3, the DNA is TGTGCCACCAGTGACCCTAATCAGCCCCAGCATTTT. The J gene is TRBJ1-5, the V gene TRBV24-1, with D uncertain. The CDR3 length is 12 residues. With 4 bases removed from V and 4 bases from J, the gap between germline ends came to 4 bases. Germline V gene sequence: CDR1 KGHDR, CDR2 SFDVKD.

The chain links TRBV5-6 to TRBJ2-6; TRBD1 matches 9 bases. The germline gives CDR1 SGHDT, CDR2 YYEEEE. This CDR3 is built from 18 residues. V was clipped by 0 bases and J by 0 bases; unmatched bases: 4. The CDR3 reads CASSLAGTGNSGANVLTF. In nucleotides, the CDR3 is TGTGCCAGCAGCTTGGCCGGGACAGGGAACTCTGGGGCCAACGTCCTGACTTTC.

The CDR3 loop reads CASSGTGPTNEKLFF. The DNA of the CDR3 is TGCGCCAGCAGCGGTACAGGCCCAACTAATGAAAAACTGTTTTTT. This chain connects TRBV5-1 to TRBJ1-4; D may be TRBD1 (5 bases). The germline V gene encodes CDR1 SGHRS and CDR2 YFSETQ. The CDR3 is 15 residues long. V lost 4 bases, J lost 0 bases, and 10 bases lay in between.

The V gene is TRBV28, the J gene TRBJ1-2; TRBD1 aligns across 9 bases. The germline gives CDR1 MDHEN, CDR2 SYDVKM. The CDR3 totals 15 residues. V gave up 6 bases and J gave up 3 bases; unmatched junction bases: 8. CDR3 nucleotide sequence: TGTGCCAGCAGACCACAGGGGGCGCAGGACTATGGCTACACCTTC. It codes for CASRPQGAQDYGYTF.

This clone was seen once. The rearrangement uses TRBV5-1 and TRBJ1-1; no reliable D call. The V gene lost 0 bases and the J gene lost 10 bases, with 10 bases spanning the gap. CDR3 length: 12 amino acids. From germline, CDR1 is SGHRS and CDR2 YFSETQ. The CDR3 sequence is CASSLVEGSAFF. The DNA of the CDR3 is TGCGCCAGCAGCTTGGTGGAGGGATCAGCTTTCTTT. Using reference TRBV5-1 and TRBJ1-1 for the parts outside the CDR3, the full variable domain is KAGVTQTPRYLIKTRGQQVTLSCSPISGHRSVSWYQQTPGQGLQFLFEYFSETQRNKGNFPGRFSGRQFSNSRSEMNVSTLELGDSALYLCASSLVEGSAFFGQGTRLTVV.

The chain employs TRBV19 and TRBJ1-5; TRBD1 matches 9 bases. The CDR3 runs to 15 residues. The germline CDR1 and CDR2 sequences are LNHDA and SQIVND (reference sequence). J gave up 4 bases and V 7 bases, and 8 bases lay outside the gene matches. CDR3 bases: TGTGCCAGTACCGAACAGACAGGGGGAAATCAGCCCCAGCATTTT. Translation gives CASTEQTGGNQPQHF.

This clone appeared a few times. The chain links TRBV13 to TRBJ1-3; 7 positions match TRBD1. Germline trimming cut 5 bases from V and 0 bases from J; bases unmatched to any gene: 7. Germline V CDR1 and CDR2: PRHDT, FYEKMQ (reference sequence). This CDR3 contains 16 residues. The CDR3 nucleotides are TGTGCCAGCAGCCCGCAGACAGGGCGCTCTGGAAACACCATATATTTT. This encodes CASSPQTGRSGNTIYF.

Of note for this clone: Additional DNA sequences in this sample encode the identical CDR3. V usage is TRBV28 and J usage is TRBJ1-2; tentatively, D is TRBD1 (5 bases). CDR1 is MDHEN, CDR2 SYDVKM, per germline. Trimming shortened V by 2 bases and J by 5 bases, and 6 bases separated the two germline ends. This CDR3 region has 12 residues. CDR3 protein: CASSLPGYGYTF. The CDR3 DNA sequence: TGTGCCAGCAGTTTACCAGGGTATGGCTACACCTTC.

The V call is TRBV6-5, the J call TRBJ2-7, with TRBD1 matching 9 bases. CDR1 MNHEY and CDR2 SVGAGI come from the germline V gene. The V and J ends lost 6 bases and 0 bases, in that order; junction bases with no gene match: 6. The CDR3 length is 15 residues. This chain's CDR3 is CASRPGTGSSYEQYV. In nucleotides, the CDR3 is TGTGCCAGCAGGCCCGGGACAGGGAGCTCCTACGAGCAGTACGTC.

This rearrangement joins TRBV3-1 (or the pseudogene TRBV3-2) to TRBJ1-5; TRBD1 is a possible D gene (5 bases). V gave up 2 bases and J gave up 2 bases, with 13 bases separating them. From germline, CDR1 is LGHDT and CDR2 YNNKEL (reference sequence). This CDR3 spans 16 amino acids. CDR3 coding DNA: TGTGCCAGCAGCCAAACGGGGGTAATGGGCAATCAGCCCCAGCATTTT. It is translated as CASSQTGVMGNQPQHF.